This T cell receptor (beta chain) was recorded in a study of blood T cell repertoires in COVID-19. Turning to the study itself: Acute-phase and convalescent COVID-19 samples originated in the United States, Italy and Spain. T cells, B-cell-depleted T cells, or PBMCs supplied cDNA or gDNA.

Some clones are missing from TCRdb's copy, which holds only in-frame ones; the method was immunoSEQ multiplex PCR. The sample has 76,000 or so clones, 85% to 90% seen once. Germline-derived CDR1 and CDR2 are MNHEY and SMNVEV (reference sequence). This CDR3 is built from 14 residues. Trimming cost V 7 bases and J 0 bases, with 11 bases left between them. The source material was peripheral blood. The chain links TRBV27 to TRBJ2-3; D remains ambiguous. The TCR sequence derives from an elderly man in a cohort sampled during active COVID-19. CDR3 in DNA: TGTGCCAGCAAATCCCAAGCTAGCACAGATACGCAGTATTTT. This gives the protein CASKSQASTDTQYF.